This T cell receptor (beta chain) is from a study of human T cells and chemical hapten exposure. Study overall: Alopecia areata, totalis and universalis patients, mostly female, were included. General study results and limits: Patch test score was positively correlated with the counts of PT1 expanded TCRs.

The library put unique molecular identifiers onto individual cDNA molecules. In TCRdb, the RACE reads were re-called with MiXCR into one record per CDR3 protein. This sample has around 340,000 distinct CDR3 sequences, with 5.5% to 8% found just once. This clonotype was recorded a few times. The antigen is undetermined. The CDR3 totals 16 residues. Germline V gene lookup returns CDR1 SGHRS and CDR2 YFSETQ. The ends lost 0 bases at V and 0 bases at J; junction bases unmatched: 0. Time point defined: patch test 1, 2 weeks after DPC sensitization. Treatment noted: therapeutic diphenylcyclopropenone sensitization with weekly scalp DPC.

This clonotype originated in a woman under 30 with alopecia areata. Some clones in this sample may be carry-over from other donors' samples. Here the sequenced sample was whole blood, taken in connection with sensitization to the hapten diphenylcyclopropenone (DPC). V is TRBV5-1 and J is TRBJ2-6, with 7 positions matching TRBD1. The CDR3 coding sequence is TGCGCCAGCAGCTTGGACAGGGGCTCTGGGGCCAACGTCCTGACTTTC. Translation: CASSLDRGSGANVLTF.